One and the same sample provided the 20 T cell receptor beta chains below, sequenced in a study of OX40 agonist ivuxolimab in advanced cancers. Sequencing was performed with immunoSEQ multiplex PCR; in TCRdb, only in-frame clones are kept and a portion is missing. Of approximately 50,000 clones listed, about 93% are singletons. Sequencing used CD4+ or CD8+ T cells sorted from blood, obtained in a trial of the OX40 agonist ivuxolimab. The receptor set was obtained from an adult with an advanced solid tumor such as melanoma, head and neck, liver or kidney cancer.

CDR3 protein: CASSVERVSYNEQFF. CDR3 sequence (DNA): TGTGCCAGCAGCGTAGAGAGGGTATCCTACAATGAGCAGTTCTTC. V usage is TRBV9 and J usage is TRBJ2-1; possible D gene TRBD2, 5 bases. Germline CDR1 and CDR2: SGDLS and YYNGEE. The V gene lost 0 bases and the J gene lost 1 base, with 8 bases spanning the gap. CDR3 length: 15 residues.

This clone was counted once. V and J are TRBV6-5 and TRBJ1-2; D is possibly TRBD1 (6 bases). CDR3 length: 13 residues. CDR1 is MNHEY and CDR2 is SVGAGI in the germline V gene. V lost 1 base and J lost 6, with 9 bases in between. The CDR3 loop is CASSYLQGDGYTF. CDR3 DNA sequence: TGTGCCAGCAGTTACTTACAGGGTGATGGCTACACCTTC.

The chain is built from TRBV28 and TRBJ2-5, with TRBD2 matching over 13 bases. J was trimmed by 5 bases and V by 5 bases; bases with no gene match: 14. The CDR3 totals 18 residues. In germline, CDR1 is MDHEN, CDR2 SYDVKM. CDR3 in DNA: TGTGCCAGCAGTCATCCCCGACTAGCGGGAGGACCGGGGGAGACCCAGTACTTC. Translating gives CASSHPRLAGGPGETQYF.

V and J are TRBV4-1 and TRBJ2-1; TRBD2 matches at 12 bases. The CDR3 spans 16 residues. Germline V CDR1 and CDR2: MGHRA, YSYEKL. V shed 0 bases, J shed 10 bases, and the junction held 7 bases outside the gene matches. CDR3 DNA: TGCGCCAGCAGCCAAGATGGGACTAGCGGGTGGGGGGAGCAGTTCTTC. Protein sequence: CASSQDGTSGWGEQFF.

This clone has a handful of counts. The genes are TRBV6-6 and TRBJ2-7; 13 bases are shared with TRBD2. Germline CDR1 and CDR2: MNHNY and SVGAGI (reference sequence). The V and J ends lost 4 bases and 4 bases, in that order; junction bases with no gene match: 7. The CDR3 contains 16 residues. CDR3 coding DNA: TGTGCCAGCAGTTCCTTAAGGACTAGCGGGAGTTACGAGCAGTACTTC. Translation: CASSSLRTSGSYEQYF.

CDR3 region: CASSLGPRGRNEQFF. DNA of the CDR3: TGTGCCAGCAGCTTAGGCCCACGAGGGCGCAATGAGCAGTTCTTC. V is TRBV13 and J is TRBJ2-1; D possibly corresponds to TRBD2 (5 bases). Trimming left V 0 bases short and J 6 bases short, with 12 bases between. Germline CDR1 is PRHDT and CDR2 is FYEKMQ (reference sequence). CDR3 length: 15 amino acids.

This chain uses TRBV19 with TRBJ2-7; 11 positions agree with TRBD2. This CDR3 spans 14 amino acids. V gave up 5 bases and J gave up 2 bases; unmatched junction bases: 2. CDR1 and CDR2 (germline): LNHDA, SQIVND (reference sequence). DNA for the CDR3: TGTGCCAGTAGTCTTAGCGGGAGGGCCTACGAGCAGTACTTC. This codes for CASSLSGRAYEQYF.

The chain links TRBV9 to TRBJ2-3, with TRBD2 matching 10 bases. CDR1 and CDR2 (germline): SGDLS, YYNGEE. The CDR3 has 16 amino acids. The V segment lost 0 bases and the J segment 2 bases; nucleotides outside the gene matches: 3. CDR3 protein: CASSVDSGRFTDTQYF. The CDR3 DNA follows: TGTGCCAGCAGCGTAGATAGCGGGAGGTTCACAGATACGCAGTATTTT.

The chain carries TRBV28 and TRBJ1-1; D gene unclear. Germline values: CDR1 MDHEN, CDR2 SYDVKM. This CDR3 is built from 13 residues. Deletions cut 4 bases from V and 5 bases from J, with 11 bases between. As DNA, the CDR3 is TGTGCCAGCAGTTCTACGCGAAGGACTGAAGCTTTCTTT. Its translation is CASSSTRRTEAFF.

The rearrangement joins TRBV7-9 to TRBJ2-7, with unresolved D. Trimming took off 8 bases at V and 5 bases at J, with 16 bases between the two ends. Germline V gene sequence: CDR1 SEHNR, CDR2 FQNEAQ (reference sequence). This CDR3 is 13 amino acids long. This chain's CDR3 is CASSVGLDHEQYF. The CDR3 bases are TGTGCCAGCTCCGTTGGCCTGGACCACGAGCAGTACTTC.

The CDR3 sequence: CASKLGGRGPYNEQFF. The CDR3 DNA follows: TGTGCCAGCAAGTTGGGGGGACGGGGACCGTACAATGAGCAGTTCTTC. The J gene is TRBJ2-1, the V gene TRBV13; D may be TRBD2 (6 bases). With 7 bases removed from V and 4 bases from J, the gap between germline ends came to 20 bases. The CDR3 contains 16 residues. Germline values: CDR1 PRHDT, CDR2 FYEKMQ (reference sequence).

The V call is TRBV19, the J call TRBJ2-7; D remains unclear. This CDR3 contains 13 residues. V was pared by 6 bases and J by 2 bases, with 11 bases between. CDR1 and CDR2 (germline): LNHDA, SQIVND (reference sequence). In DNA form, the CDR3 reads TGTGCCAGTAGCCTGACACTTCCCTACGAGCAGTACTTC. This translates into CASSLTLPYEQYF.

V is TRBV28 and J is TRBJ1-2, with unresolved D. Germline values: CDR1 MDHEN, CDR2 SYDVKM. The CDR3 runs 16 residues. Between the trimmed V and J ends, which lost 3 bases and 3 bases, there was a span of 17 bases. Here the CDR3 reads CASSLGIRVLDYGYTF. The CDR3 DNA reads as TGTGCCAGCAGTTTGGGGATTCGGGTTTTGGACTATGGCTACACCTTC.

In nucleotides, the CDR3 is TGTGCCAGCAGAAATCCCCCGGGACAGGGGGACAAGCCCCAGCATTTT. This gives the protein CASRNPPGQGDKPQHF. V usage is TRBV7-3 and J usage is TRBJ1-5; TRBD1 aligns across 11 bases. The ends lost 6 bases at V and 8 bases at J; junction bases unmatched: 12. Germline CDR1 SGHTA, CDR2 FQGTGA. The CDR3 length is 16 residues.

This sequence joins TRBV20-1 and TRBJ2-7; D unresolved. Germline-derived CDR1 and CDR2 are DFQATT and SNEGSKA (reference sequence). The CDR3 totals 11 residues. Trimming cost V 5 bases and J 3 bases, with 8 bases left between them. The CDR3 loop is CSAPDGYEQYF. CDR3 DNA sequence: TGCAGTGCTCCGGACGGCTACGAGCAGTACTTC.

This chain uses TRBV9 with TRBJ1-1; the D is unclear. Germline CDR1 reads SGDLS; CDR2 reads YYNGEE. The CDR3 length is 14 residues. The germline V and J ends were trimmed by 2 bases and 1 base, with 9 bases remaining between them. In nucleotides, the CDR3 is TGTGCCAGCAGCGTCGAGACCGGGAACACTGAAGCTTTCTTT. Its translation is CASSVETGNTEAFF.

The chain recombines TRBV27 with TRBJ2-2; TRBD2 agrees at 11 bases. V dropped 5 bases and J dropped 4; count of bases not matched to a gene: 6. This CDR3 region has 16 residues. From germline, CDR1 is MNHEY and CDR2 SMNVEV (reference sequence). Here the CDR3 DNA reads TGTGCCAGCAGTCTCTTTAGCGGGAGGGCCACCGGGGAGCTGTTTTTT. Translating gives CASSLFSGRATGELFF.

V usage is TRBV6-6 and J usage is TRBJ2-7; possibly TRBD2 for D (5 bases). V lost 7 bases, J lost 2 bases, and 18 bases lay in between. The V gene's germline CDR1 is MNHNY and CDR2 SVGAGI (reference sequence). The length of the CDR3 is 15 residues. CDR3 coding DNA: TGTGCCAGCACCCAGAGGGTTGGATCGGCCTACGAGCAGTACTTC. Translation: CASTQRVGSAYEQYF.

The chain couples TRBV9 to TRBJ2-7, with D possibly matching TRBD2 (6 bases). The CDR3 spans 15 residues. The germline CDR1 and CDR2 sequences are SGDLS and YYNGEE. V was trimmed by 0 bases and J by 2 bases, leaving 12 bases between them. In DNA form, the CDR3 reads TGTGCCAGCAGCGTAGCGGGCGGGACTGCCTACGAGCAGTACTTC. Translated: CASSVAGGTAYEQYF.

This chain's CDR3 is CASRKGGSSYNEQFF. The CDR3 nucleotides read TGTGCCAGCAGGAAGGGGGGCAGCTCCTACAATGAGCAGTTCTTC. The rearrangement links TRBV6-1 to TRBJ2-1; D could derive from TRBD1 or TRBD2 (6 bases each). Germline loops: CDR1 MNHNS, CDR2 SASEGT. V lost 6 bases and J lost 0, with 12 bases in between. The CDR3 consists of 15 residues.